The present entry profiles one T cell receptor beta chain with its context. This sample stems from a study of shared clonotypes between healthy human individuals. Clones were sequenced by immunoSEQ multiplex PCR, and TCRdb holds only the in-frame ones, with some missing. The profile shows millions of clones, about 95% of them singletons. Source material: naive CD4+ T cells sorted from blood. Subset denoted: CD45RA+ positively selected. The TCR comes from a man younger than 35 in good health.

The CDR3 loop is CASRQGKGTQYF. The CDR3 DNA sequence: TGTGCCAGCAGACAGGGGAAGGGGACCCAGTACTTC. This chain joins TRBV6-1 and TRBJ2-5; 7 bases agree with TRBD1. This CDR3 comprises 12 residues. Trimming removed 6 bases from V and 7 bases from J; junction bases left unmatched: 5. Germline CDR1 and CDR2: MNHNS and SASEGT.